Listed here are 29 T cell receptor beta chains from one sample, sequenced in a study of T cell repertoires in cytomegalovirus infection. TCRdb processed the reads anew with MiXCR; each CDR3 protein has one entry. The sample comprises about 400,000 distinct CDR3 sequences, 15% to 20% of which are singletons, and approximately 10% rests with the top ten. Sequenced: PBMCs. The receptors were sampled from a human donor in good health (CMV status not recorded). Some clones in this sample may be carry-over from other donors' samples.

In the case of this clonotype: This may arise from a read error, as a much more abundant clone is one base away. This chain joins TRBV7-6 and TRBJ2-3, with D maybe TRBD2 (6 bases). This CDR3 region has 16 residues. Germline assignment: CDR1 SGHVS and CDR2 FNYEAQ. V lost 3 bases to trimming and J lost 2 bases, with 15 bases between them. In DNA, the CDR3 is TGTGCCAGCAGCTTGATGGTAGCGGACTACACAGATACGCAGTATTTT. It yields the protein CASSLMVADYTDTQYF.

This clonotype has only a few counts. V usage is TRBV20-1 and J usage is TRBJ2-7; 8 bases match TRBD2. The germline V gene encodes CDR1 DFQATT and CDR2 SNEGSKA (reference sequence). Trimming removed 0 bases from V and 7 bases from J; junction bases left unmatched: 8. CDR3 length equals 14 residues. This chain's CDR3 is CSARDPSGSGEQYF. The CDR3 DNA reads TGCAGTGCTAGAGATCCCAGCGGGAGCGGTGAGCAGTACTTC.

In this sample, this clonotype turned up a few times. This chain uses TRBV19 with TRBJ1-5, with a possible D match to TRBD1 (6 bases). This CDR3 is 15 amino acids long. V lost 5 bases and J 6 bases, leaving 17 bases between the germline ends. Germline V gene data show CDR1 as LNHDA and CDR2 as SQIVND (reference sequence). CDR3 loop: CASSATDRSAQPQHF. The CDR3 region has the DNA TGTGCCAGTAGTGCCACTGACAGGTCGGCTCAGCCCCAGCATTTT.

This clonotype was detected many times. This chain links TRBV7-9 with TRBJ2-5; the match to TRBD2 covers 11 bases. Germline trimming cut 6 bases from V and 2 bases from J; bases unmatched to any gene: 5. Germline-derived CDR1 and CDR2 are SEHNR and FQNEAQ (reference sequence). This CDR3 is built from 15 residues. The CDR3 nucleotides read TGTGCCAGCAGTCGACTAGCGGGGATTCAAGAGACCCAGTACTTC. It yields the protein CASSRLAGIQETQYF.

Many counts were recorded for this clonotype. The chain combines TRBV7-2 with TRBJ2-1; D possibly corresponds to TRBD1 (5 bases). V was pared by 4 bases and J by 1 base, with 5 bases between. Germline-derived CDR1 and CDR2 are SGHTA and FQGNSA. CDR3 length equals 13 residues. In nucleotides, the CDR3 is TGTGCCAGCAGCTCAGGGTCCTACAATGAGCAGTTCTTC. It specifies CASSSGSYNEQFF.

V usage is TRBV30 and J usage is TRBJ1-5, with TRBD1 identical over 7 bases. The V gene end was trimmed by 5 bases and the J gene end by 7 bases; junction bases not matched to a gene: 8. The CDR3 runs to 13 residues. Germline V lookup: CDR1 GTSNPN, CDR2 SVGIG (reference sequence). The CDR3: CAWSTGLEQPQHF. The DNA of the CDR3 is TGTGCCTGGTCGACAGGGCTGGAACAGCCCCAGCATTTT.

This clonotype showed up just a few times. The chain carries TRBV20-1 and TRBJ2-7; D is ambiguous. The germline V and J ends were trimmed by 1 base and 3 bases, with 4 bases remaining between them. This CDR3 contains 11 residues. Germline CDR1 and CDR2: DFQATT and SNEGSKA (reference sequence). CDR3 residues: CSARADYEQYF. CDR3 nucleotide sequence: TGCAGTGCTAGAGCCGACTACGAGCAGTACTTC.

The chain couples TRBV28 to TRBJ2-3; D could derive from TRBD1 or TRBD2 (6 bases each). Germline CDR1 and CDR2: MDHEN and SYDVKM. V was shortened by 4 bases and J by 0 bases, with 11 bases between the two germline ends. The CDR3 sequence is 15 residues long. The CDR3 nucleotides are TGTGCCAGCAGTTGGGGGGCAACTAGCACAGATACGCAGTATTTT. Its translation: CASSWGATSTDTQYF.

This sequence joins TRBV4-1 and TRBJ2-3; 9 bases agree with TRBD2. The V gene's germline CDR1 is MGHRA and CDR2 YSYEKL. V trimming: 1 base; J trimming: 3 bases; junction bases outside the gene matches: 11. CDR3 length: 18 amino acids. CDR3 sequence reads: CASSQGVSGGWRTDTQYF. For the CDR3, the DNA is TGCGCCAGCAGCCAAGGCGTTAGCGGGGGATGGAGGACAGATACGCAGTATTTT.

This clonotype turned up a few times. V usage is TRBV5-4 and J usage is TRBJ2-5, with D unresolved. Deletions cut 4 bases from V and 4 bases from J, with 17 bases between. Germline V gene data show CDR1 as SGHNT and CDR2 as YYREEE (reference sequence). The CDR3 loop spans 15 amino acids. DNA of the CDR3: TGTGCCAGCAGCCCAGTAGAGCTTGTAGGAGAGACCCAGTACTTC. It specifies CASSPVELVGETQYF.

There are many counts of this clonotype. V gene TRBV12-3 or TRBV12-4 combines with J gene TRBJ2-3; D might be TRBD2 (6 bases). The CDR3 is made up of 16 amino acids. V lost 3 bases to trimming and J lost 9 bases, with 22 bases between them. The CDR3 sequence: CASSFVGSFVGGTQYF. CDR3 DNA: TGTGCCAGCAGTTTTGTAGGATCCTTTGTTGGAGGGACGCAGTATTTT.

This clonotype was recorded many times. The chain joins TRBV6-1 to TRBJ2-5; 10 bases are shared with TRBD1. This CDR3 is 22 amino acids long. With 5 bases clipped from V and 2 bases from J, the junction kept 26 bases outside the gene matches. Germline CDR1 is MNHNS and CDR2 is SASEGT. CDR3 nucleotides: TGTGCCAGCAGTCCCCGGGACAGGGGTTCCCCGGTGGCGGGAGGCCGACAAGAGACCCAGTACTTC. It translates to CASSPRDRGSPVAGGRQETQYF.

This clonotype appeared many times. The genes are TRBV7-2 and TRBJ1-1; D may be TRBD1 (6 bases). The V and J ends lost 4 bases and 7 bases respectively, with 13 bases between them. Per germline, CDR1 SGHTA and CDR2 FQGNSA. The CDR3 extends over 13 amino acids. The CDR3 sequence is CASSSGQWVEAFF. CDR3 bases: TGTGCCAGCAGCTCGGGACAATGGGTTGAAGCTTTCTTT.

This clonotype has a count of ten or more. The CDR3 DNA reads TGTGCCAGCAGCCTTAGGGGTCGGGATACGCAGTATTTT. It specifies CASSLRGRDTQYF. This rearrangement joins TRBV7-2 to TRBJ2-3, with a tentative D call TRBD1 (5 bases). Between the trimmed V and J ends, which lost 5 bases and 6 bases, there was a span of 12 bases. CDR3 length: 13 amino acids. The germline V gene has CDR1 SGHTA and CDR2 FQGNSA.

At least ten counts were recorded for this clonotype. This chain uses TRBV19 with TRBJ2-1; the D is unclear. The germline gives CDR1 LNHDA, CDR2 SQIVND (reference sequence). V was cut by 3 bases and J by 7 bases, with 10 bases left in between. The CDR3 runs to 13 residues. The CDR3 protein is CASSIRSRNEQFF. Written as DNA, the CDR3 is TGTGCCAGTAGTATCCGCTCCCGAAATGAGCAGTTCTTC. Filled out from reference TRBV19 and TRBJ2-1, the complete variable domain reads DGGITQSPKYLFRKEGQNVTLSCEQNLNHDAMYWYRQDPGQGLRLIYYSQIVNDFQKGDIAEGYSVSREKKESFPLTVTSAQKNPTAFYLCASSIRSRNEQFFGPGTRLTVL.

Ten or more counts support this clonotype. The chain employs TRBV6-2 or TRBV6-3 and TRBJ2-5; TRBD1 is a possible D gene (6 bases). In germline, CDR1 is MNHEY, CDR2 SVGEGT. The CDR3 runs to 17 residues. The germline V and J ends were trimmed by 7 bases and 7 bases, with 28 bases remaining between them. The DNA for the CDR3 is TGTGCCAGCACTACTACATCGGGTCGGAGAGAGGGGGTGACCCAGTACTTC. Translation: CASTTTSGRREGVTQYF.

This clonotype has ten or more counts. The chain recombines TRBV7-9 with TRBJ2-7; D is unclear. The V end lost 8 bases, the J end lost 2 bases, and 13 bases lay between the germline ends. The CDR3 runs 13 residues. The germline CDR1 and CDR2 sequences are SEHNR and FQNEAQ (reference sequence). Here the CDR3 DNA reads TGTGCCAGCGGACCGGACCGGACCTACGAGCAGTACTTC. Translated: CASGPDRTYEQYF.

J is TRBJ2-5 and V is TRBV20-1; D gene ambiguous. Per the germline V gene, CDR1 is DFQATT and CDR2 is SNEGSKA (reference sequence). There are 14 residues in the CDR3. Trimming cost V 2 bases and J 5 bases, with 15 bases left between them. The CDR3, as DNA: TGCAGTGCTAGATTCGAGCAGAATAGGGAGACCCAGTACTTC. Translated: CSARFEQNRETQYF.

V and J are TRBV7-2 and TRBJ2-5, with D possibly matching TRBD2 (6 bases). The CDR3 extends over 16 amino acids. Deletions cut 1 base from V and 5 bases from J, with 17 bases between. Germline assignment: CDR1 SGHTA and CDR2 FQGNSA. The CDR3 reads CASSLVPGELQETQYF. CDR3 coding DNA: TGTGCCAGCAGCTTAGTACCGGGAGAGCTCCAGGAGACCCAGTACTTC.

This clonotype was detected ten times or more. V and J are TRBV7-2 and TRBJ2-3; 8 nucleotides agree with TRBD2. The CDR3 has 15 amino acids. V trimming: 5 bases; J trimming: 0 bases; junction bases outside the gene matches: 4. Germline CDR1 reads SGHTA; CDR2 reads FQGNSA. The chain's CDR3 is CASSRGGTSTDTQYF. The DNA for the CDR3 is TGTGCCAGCAGCCGGGGGGGTACAAGCACAGATACGCAGTATTTT.

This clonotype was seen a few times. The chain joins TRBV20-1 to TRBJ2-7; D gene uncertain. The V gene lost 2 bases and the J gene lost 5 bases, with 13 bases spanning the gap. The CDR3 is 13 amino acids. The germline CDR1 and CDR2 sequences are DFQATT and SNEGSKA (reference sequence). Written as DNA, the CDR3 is TGCAGTGCTAGAATGTCGGGCGGTCACGAGCAGTACTTC. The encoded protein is CSARMSGGHEQYF.

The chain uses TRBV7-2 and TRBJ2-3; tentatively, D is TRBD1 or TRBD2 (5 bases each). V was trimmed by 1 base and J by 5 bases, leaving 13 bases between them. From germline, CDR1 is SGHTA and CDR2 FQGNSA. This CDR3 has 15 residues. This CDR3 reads CASSLGGTEGDTQYF. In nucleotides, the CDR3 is TGTGCCAGCAGCTTAGGAGGGACCGAGGGAGATACGCAGTATTTT.

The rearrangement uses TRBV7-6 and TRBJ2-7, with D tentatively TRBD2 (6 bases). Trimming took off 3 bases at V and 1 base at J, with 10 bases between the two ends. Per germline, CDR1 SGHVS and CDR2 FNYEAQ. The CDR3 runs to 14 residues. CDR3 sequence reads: CASSLHGGSYEQYF. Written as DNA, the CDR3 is TGTGCCAGCAGCTTGCACGGGGGATCCTACGAGCAGTACTTC.

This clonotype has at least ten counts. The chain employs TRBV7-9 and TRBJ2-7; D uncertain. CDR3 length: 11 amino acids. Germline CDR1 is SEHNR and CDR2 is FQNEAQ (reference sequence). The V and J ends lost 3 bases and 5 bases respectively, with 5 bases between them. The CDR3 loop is CASSFSDEQYF. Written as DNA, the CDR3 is TGTGCCAGCAGCTTCTCAGACGAGCAGTACTTC.

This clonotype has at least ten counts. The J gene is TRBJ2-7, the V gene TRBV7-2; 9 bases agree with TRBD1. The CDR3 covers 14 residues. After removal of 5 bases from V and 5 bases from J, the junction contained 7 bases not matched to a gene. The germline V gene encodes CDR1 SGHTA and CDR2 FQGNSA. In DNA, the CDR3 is TGTGCCAGCAGCCGCTACAGGGGGCACCACGAGCAGTACTTC. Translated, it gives CASSRYRGHHEQYF.

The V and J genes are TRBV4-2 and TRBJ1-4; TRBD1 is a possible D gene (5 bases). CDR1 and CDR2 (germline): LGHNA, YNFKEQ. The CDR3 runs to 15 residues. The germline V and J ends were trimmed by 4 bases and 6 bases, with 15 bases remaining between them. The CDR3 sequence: CASSPPGKADEKLFF. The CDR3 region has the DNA TGTGCCAGCAGCCCGCCAGGGAAGGCAGATGAAAAACTGTTTTTT.

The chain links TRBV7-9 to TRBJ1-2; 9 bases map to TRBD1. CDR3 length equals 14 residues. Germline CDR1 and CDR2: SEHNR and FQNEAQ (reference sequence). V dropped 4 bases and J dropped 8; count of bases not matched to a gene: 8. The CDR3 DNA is TGTGCCAGCAGCTCCCAACAGGGGGCAAGCGGCTACACCTTC. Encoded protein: CASSSQQGASGYTF.

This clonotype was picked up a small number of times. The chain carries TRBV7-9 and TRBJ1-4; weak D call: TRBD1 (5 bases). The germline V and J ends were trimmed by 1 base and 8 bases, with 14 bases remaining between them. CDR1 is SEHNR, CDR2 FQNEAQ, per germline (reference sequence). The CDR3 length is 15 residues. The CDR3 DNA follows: TGTGCCAGCAGCTTAGGGGGCCCCACAGGCGAAAAACTGTTTTTT. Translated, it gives CASSLGGPTGEKLFF.

The CDR3 loop reads CASSITGQSAGNTIYF. CDR3 sequence (DNA): TGTGCCAGTAGTATCACCGGACAGTCGGCGGGAAACACCATATATTTT. The J gene is TRBJ1-3, the V gene TRBV19; perhaps TRBD1 as D (6 bases). CDR1 is LNHDA, CDR2 SQIVND, per germline (reference sequence). Between the trimmed V and J ends, which lost 3 bases and 4 bases, there was a span of 16 bases. CDR3 length: 16 amino acids.